This TCR beta chain stems from a study of blood T cell repertoires in COVID-19. Study in general: The study drew acute and convalescent COVID-19 samples from the United States, Italy and Spain. PBMCs, B-cell-depleted T cells, or T cells were the source of the cDNA or gDNA that made up the material.

Original handling: Reference gene primers were amplified, and this amplification served to estimate nucleated cell counts. Generated by immunoSEQ multiplex PCR, the TCRdb table keeps only in-frame clones and is missing some. From that table come the V and J calls and clone size; the DNA was used to work out D and trimming. Found here are about 280,000 clones, about 89% of them singletons; the top ten hold around 8.8%. This clone was seen a few times. The sample was peripheral blood. This clonotype originated in a man aged 35 to 55 with active or convalescent COVID-19.

The CDR3 nucleotides are TGTGCCAGCAGCGTTTCTAGCGGACCCTACGAGCAGTACTTC. It encodes CASSVSSGPYEQYF. This chain uses TRBV9 with TRBJ2-7, with TRBD2 identical over 7 bases. The germline V gene encodes CDR1 SGDLS and CDR2 YYNGEE. CDR3 length equals 14 residues. The V segment lost 2 bases and the J segment 2 bases; nucleotides outside the gene matches: 4.